This T cell receptor beta chain was recorded in a study of OX40 agonist ivuxolimab in advanced cancers. Study-level background: Ivuxolimab, which targeted the costimulatory receptor OX40 (CD134), was an agonistic, fully human IgG2 monoclonal antibody. The point of sequencing TCRbeta in the periphery was to test whether ivuxolimab changed TCR sequence diversity and drove clonal T-cell expansion. Of the approximately 54 patients in dose escalation, 19 had hepatocellular carcinoma, about 15 had melanoma, 9 had renal cell carcinoma and 9 had head and neck cancer. In the dose-escalation cohort, 70% to 85% of patients were male, and the mean age was around 60 years, with a range of 23 to 79. Intravenous ivuxolimab was administered to patients every 2 weeks at six dose levels: 0.01, 0.1, 0.3, 1.5, 3 and 10 mg/kg. Prior anti-PD-1, anti-PD-L1 or anti-CTLA-4 therapy was permitted, and roughly two fifths of dose-escalation patients had received checkpoint inhibitors. Partial responses occurred in three dose-escalation patients, of whom one had hepatocellular carcinoma and two had cutaneous melanoma. The monotherapy dose-escalation portion (N ≈ 50 patients) of the phase I ivuxolimab trial is reported in the paper.

Patients with a history of autoimmune disease or receiving systemic immunosuppression were excluded from the trial. Peripheral blood for TCR sequencing was drawn from every dose cohort at baseline, at cycle 4 day 1 and at cycle 7 day 1. The samples were drawn from a first-in-human, open-label, multicenter phase I dose-escalation trial of ivuxolimab. Adults with locally advanced or metastatic melanoma, renal cell carcinoma, hepatocellular carcinoma or head and neck squamous cell carcinoma were enrolled in the trial. CD4+ and CD8+ T cells were sorted separately from peripheral blood before TCR sequencing. A remark on this clone: What antigen it recognizes has not been identified. There are no base qualities to consult, and no much larger clone falls within one base.

General findings and caveats noted by the study authors: Low levels of normalized T-cell clonal expansion were also seen in some patients who did not respond. Antigen specificity was not determined for the clonally expanded peripheral T cells. At doses of 0.1 to 3.0 mg/kg, clonal expansion of both CD4+ and CD8+ blood T cells was observed from baseline to week 6. Partial responders in the 0.1-3.0 mg/kg groups had among the lowest normalized peripheral clonal expansion, especially among CD8+ T cells. On average, CD8+ T cells showed more expanded clones than CD4+ T cells after ivuxolimab.

Genomic DNA was extracted from sorted cells for sequencing of the TCRbeta CDR3 region. TCRbeta CDR3 regions were sequenced using the immunoSEQ Assay. This immuneACCESS table, as held by TCRdb, lists in-frame sequences with V and J called but not all clones. Of the missing ones, under half trace to an unresolved V gene in checked studies; the others have no known cause. This sample gives under 25,000 clones in total; about 70% of them show up just once. Of the sample, 25% to 40% falls within the top ten clones. The specimen was CD4+ or CD8+ T cells sorted from blood, collected in a trial of the OX40 agonist ivuxolimab. The sequence was collected from an adult with an advanced solid tumor such as melanoma, head and neck, liver or kidney cancer.

The CDR3 corresponds to CASSSRQGPTGELFF. The nucleotides are TGTGCCAGCAGCTCCCGACAGGGACCTACCGGGGAGCTGTTTTTT. The chain couples TRBV7-8 to TRBJ2-2; TRBD1 fits 7 bases in the junction. As encoded in the germline V gene, CDR1 is SGHVS while CDR2 is FQNEAQ. Inclusive of the bounding cysteine and phenylalanine, the CDR3 is 15 residues long. Only CDR3 DNA remains: 45 bases, in frame from the first base. From V the trimming removes 4 bases and from J it removes 5 bases, while the gene matches leave 7 bases of the junction unaccounted for.